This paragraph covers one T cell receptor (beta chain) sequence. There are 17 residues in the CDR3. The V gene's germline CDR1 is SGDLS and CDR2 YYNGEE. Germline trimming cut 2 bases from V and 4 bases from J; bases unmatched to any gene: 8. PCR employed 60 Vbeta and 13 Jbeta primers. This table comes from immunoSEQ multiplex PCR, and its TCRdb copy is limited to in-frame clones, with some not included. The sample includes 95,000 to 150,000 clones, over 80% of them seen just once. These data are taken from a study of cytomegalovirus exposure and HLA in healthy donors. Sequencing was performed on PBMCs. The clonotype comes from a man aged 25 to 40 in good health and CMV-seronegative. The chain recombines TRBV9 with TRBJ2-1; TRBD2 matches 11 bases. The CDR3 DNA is TGTGCCAGCAGCGTTTCCTCGACTAGCGGGGTTTACAATGAGCAGTTCTTC. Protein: CASSVSSTSGVYNEQFF.